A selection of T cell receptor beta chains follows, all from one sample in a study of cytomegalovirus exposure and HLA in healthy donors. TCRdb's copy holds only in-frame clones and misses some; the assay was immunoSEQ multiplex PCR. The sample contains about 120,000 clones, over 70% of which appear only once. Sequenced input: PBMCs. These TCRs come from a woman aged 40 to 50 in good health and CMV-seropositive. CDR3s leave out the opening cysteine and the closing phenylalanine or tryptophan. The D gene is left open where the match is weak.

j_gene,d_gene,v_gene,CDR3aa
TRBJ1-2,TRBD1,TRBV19,ASMGQGWGYGYT
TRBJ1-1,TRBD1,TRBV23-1,ASSQVGTGACRDTEAF
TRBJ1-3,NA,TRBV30,ASRGPGNTIY
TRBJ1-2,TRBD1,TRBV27,ASSSGQDYGYT
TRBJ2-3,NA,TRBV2,ASSDEPLADTQY
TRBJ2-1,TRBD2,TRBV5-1,ASTTGLEESGEQF
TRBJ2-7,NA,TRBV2,ASSESSSSYEQY
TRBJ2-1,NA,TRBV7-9,ASSQAYNEQF
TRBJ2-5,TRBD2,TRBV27,ASSFSGNSGETQY
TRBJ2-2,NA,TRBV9,ASSVQELTGELF
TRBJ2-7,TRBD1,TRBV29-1,SVAGTGIGEQY
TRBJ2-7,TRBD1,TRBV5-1,ASGWGRGLYEQY
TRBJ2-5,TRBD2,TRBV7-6,ASSLGPEGGGQETQY
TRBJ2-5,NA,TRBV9,ASNVGENQETQY
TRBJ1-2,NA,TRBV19,ASILTTGAAGNGYT
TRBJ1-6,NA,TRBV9,ASSVEQISPLH